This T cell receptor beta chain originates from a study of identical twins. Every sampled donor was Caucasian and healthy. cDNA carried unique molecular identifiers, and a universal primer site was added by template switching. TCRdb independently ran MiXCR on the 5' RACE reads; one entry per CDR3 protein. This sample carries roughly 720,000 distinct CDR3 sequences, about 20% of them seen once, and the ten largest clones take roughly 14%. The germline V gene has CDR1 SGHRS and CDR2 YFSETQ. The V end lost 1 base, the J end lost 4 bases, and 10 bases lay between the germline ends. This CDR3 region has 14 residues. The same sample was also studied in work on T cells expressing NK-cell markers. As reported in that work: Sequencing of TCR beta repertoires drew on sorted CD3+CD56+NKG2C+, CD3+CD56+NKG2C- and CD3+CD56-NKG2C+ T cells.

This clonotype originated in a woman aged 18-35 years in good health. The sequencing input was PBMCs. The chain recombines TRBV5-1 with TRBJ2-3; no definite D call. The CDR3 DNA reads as TGCGCCAGCAGCTTGATGGCAGGACCAGATACGCAGTATTTT. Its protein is CASSLMAGPDTQYF.